This entry lists 19 T cell receptor beta chains sequenced from one sample in a study of shared clonotypes between healthy human individuals. Terminally differentiated effector memory CD45RA+ cells were excluded by CCR7 positive selection of CD45RO-negative cells. Some clones are missing from TCRdb's copy, which holds only in-frame ones; the method was immunoSEQ multiplex PCR. The sample lists around 1.9 million clones; 80% to 95% were seen once. The sequenced sample was naive CD8+ T cells from PBMCs. The receptors derive from a man aged 18 to 35 in good health. Some clones in this sample may be carry-over from other donors' samples.

The rearrangement links TRBV19 to TRBJ1-1; unclear D gene. Germline CDR1 and CDR2: LNHDA and SQIVND (reference sequence). V was shortened by 7 bases and J by 4 bases, with 19 bases between the two germline ends. CDR3 length equals 15 residues. Here the CDR3 reads CASIPRWAGGTEAFF. CDR3 in DNA: TGTGCCAGTATTCCCCGGTGGGCAGGTGGCACTGAAGCTTTCTTT.

This clone showed up just once. The J gene is TRBJ2-2, the V gene TRBV29-1, with D maybe TRBD1 (5 bases). V lost 2 bases to trimming and J lost 2 bases, with 9 bases between them. The germline CDR1 and CDR2 sequences are SQVTM and ANQGSEA. There are 14 residues in the CDR3. CDR3 residues: CSVETDRNTGELFF. CDR3 nucleotides: TGCAGCGTTGAAACCGACAGAAACACCGGGGAGCTGTTTTTT.

V usage is TRBV5-6 and J usage is TRBJ2-1; D is possibly TRBD2 (5 bases). The ends were cut back, 2 bases at V and 2 bases at J, with 11 bases in the middle. Germline CDR1 reads SGHDT; CDR2 reads YYEEEE. This CDR3 has 15 residues. The CDR3 loop is CASSFGLATYNEQFF. CDR3 DNA sequence: TGTGCCAGCAGCTTTGGACTGGCAACCTACAATGAGCAGTTCTTC.

The rearrangement links TRBV7-2 to TRBJ2-5, with TRBD2 identical over 14 bases. The CDR3 contains 16 residues. Germline V lookup: CDR1 SGHTA, CDR2 FQGNSA. V was pared by 4 bases and J by 5 bases, with 6 bases of the junction left unmatched. The CDR3 sequence is CASSSTSGRGLETQYF. The CDR3 DNA sequence: TGTGCCAGCAGCTCGACTAGCGGGAGGGGTTTGGAGACCCAGTACTTC.

The chain employs TRBV2 and TRBJ1-1; D is unresolved. Germline V lookup: CDR1 SNHLY, CDR2 FYNNEI. V gave up 4 bases and J gave up 0 bases, with 9 bases separating them. The CDR3 loop spans 14 amino acids. The CDR3 DNA is TGTGCCAGCAGTGCCAACAGCATGAACACTGAAGCTTTCTTT. Residues: CASSANSMNTEAFF.

The V gene is TRBV5-1, the J gene TRBJ2-1; D may be TRBD1 or TRBD2 (5 bases each). The CDR3 runs 15 residues. Germline V gene sequence: CDR1 SGHRS, CDR2 YFSETQ. Trimming took 3 bases from V and 4 from J, leaving 14 bases between them. CDR3 region: CASSSGTKLYNEQFF. In DNA form, the CDR3 reads TGCGCCAGCAGCTCCGGGACGAAGCTATACAATGAGCAGTTCTTC.

This chain joins TRBV28 and TRBJ2-5; perhaps TRBD1 as D (6 bases). The CDR3 covers 14 residues. V gave up 0 bases and J gave up 4 bases, with 9 bases separating them. Germline assignment: CDR1 MDHEN and CDR2 SYDVKM. CDR3 coding DNA: TGTGCCAGCAGTTTATGGGGGGCCCCAGAGACCCAGTACTTC. As protein: CASSLWGAPETQYF.

The chain joins TRBV30 to TRBJ1-6; D is unresolved. Germline CDR1 is GTSNPN and CDR2 is SVGIG (reference sequence). Trimming removed 0 bases from V and 10 bases from J, with 10 bases in between. The CDR3 extends over 13 amino acids. The CDR3 spells CAWSVLGNSPLHF. The CDR3 nucleotides read TGTGCCTGGAGTGTATTGGGGAACTCACCCCTCCACTTT. The entire variable domain, with the rest obtained from reference TRBV30 and TRBJ1-6, is as follows: SQTIHQWPATLVQPVGSPLSLECTVEGTSNPNLYWYRQAAGRGLQLLFYSVGIGQISSEVPQNLSASRPQDRQFILSSKKLLLSDSGFYLCAWSVLGNSPLHFGNGTRLTVT.

The chain has TRBV6-6 and TRBJ1-5, with TRBD1 as a possible D gene (6 bases). V lost 4 bases to trimming and J lost 10 bases, with 11 bases between them. There are 12 residues in the CDR3. The germline V gene has CDR1 MNHNY and CDR2 SVGAGI (reference sequence). CDR3 sequence (DNA): TGTGCCAGCAGTTCGAACAGGGAACCCCAGCATTTT. It codes for CASSSNREPQHF.

The genes are TRBV12-5 and TRBJ1-2; D gene unclear. The CDR3 consists of 12 residues. CDR1 and CDR2 from the germline V gene are LGHNT and FRNRAP. The ends were cut back, 3 bases at V and 5 bases at J, with 7 bases in the middle. The CDR3 sequence: CASGFSQYGYTF. Written as DNA, the CDR3 is TGTGCTAGTGGTTTCTCCCAGTATGGCTACACCTTC.

The rearrangement links TRBV11-2 to TRBJ2-1; D remains ambiguous. The CDR3 runs to 14 residues. Germline V gives CDR1 SGHAT, CDR2 FQNNGV. Between the trimmed V and J ends, which lost 3 bases and 14 bases, there was a span of 20 bases. The chain's CDR3 is CASSFGAILNSEFF. The CDR3 bases are TGTGCCAGCAGCTTCGGAGCCATCCTCAACTCGGAGTTCTTC.

The V gene is TRBV7-9, the J gene TRBJ2-1, with D possibly matching TRBD1 (5 bases). There are 15 residues in the CDR3. V lost 1 base to trimming and J lost 2 bases, with 9 bases between them. Germline V lookup: CDR1 SEHNR, CDR2 FQNEAQ (reference sequence). CDR3 amino acids: CASSLEVRAYNEQFF. CDR3 DNA: TGTGCCAGCAGCTTAGAAGTCAGGGCCTACAATGAGCAGTTCTTC.

DNA of the CDR3: TGCAGCGGTACCCAGGGGGCGCGGGAAAAACTGTTTTTT. It yields the protein CSGTQGAREKLFF. V is TRBV29-1 and J is TRBJ1-4; 8 positions agree with TRBD1. The CDR3 runs to 13 residues. The J segment lost 8 bases and the V segment lost 7 bases, leaving 9 bases of the junction unmatched. CDR1 SQVTM and CDR2 ANQGSEA come from the germline V gene.

Regarding this clone: This same CDR3 is encoded by further DNA sequences in the sample. The chain recombines TRBV30 with TRBJ2-7, with D hard to call. This CDR3 spans 12 amino acids. From germline, CDR1 is GTSNPN and CDR2 SVGIG (reference sequence). V lost 1 base and J 1 base, leaving 5 bases between the germline ends. The CDR3 coding sequence is TGTGCCTGGAGTGCCAGTTCCTACGAGCAGTACTTC. Protein product: CAWSASSYEQYF.

The chain employs TRBV7-9 and TRBJ2-3; 9 bases are shared with TRBD1. The CDR3 runs 16 residues. From germline, CDR1 is SEHNR and CDR2 FQNEAQ (reference sequence). V shed 1 base, J shed 3 bases, and the junction held 5 bases outside the gene matches. The CDR3 spells CASSLDDRGWTDTQYF. The CDR3 coding sequence is TGTGCCAGCAGCTTAGACGACAGGGGGTGGACAGATACGCAGTATTTT.

The chain is built from TRBV30 and TRBJ1-5; D is unclear. CDR3 length: 15 residues. V dropped 2 bases and J dropped 0 bases, with 11 bases sitting between them. The germline V gene has CDR1 GTSNPN and CDR2 SVGIG (reference sequence). The CDR3 sequence is CAWSMTGDSNQPQHF. The CDR3, as DNA: TGTGCCTGGAGTATGACGGGTGATAGCAATCAGCCCCAGCATTTT. The full variable domain, rest sourced from reference TRBV30 and TRBJ1-5, is SQTIHQWPATLVQPVGSPLSLECTVEGTSNPNLYWYRQAAGRGLQLLFYSVGIGQISSEVPQNLSASRPQDRQFILSSKKLLLSDSGFYLCAWSMTGDSNQPQHFGDGTRLSIL.

The V gene is TRBV7-6, the J gene TRBJ2-2, with 12 bases identical to TRBD2. The CDR3 has 15 amino acids. The trim removed 5 bases at V and 5 bases at J, leaving 3 bases unmatched. Germline CDR1 reads SGHVS; CDR2 reads FNYEAQ. In DNA form, the CDR3 reads TGTGCCAGCAGCCGGGGGACTAGCGGGACCGGGGAGCTGTTTTTT. Its translation is CASSRGTSGTGELFF.

Comments on this clone: Other DNA sequences in the sample encode the same CDR3. The V gene is TRBV9, the J gene TRBJ1-4, with D possibly being TRBD1 (5 bases). V was cut by 3 bases and J by 3 bases, with 12 bases left in between. The germline V gene has CDR1 SGDLS and CDR2 YYNGEE. The CDR3 runs 15 residues. The CDR3 loop is CASSAAGTANEKLFF. The CDR3, as DNA: TGTGCCAGCAGCGCCGCCGGGACGGCTAATGAAAAACTGTTTTTT.

About this clone: Other DNA sequences in this specimen translate into the identical CDR3. The rearrangement joins TRBV9 to TRBJ2-7; D perhaps matches TRBD1 (6 bases). The CDR3 runs to 13 residues. Trimming stripped 0 bases from V and 6 bases from J, with 10 bases between. CDR1 is SGDLS and CDR2 is YYNGEE in the germline V gene. The CDR3 protein is CASSVGQGSEQYF. The CDR3 nucleotides read TGTGCCAGCAGCGTAGGGCAGGGGTCCGAGCAGTACTTC. Together with reference TRBV9 and TRBJ2-7, the CDR3 gives the full variable domain: DSGVTQTPKHLITATGQRVTLRCSPRSGDLSVYWYQQSLDQGLQFLIQYYNGEERAKGNILERFSAQQFPDLHSELNLSSLELGDSALYFCASSVGQGSEQYFGPGTRLTVT.